These 10 T cell receptor beta chains share one sample of origin, sequenced in a study of Ad26.COV2.S vaccination and SARS-CoV-2 variants. The repertoire was sequenced with immunoSEQ multiplex PCR; TCRdb's copy has only in-frame clones and lacks some. The table includes under 550,000 clones, approximately 92% detected once. Documented treatment: approximately 18 received Ad26.COV2.S at low or high dose, single or two shots; about five received placebo; per-sample allocation not given. Sampling occurred on day 63 after the first vaccine or placebo injection. Sequenced material: peripheral blood, taken in a trial of Ad26.COV2.S vaccine versus placebo. These receptors all stem from a person between 18 and 65 years old who received the Ad26.COV2.S COVID-19 vaccine or a placebo.

The chain has TRBV7-3 and TRBJ2-1, with 13 nucleotides matching TRBD2. This CDR3 is built from 15 residues. The germline CDR1 and CDR2 sequences are SGHTA and FQGTGA. J gave up 8 bases and V 1 base, and 2 bases lay outside the gene matches. The CDR3 DNA sequence: TGTGCCAGCAGCTTAAATGGACTAGCGGGAGATGAGCAGTTCTTC. It encodes CASSLNGLAGDEQFF.

Here the CDR3 reads CASSFSELAGELFF. The CDR3 DNA follows: TGTGCCAGCAGCTTTAGCGAGCTAGCCGGGGAGCTGTTTTTT. V usage is TRBV7-6 and J usage is TRBJ2-2; a possible D gene is TRBD2 (5 bases). The germline gives CDR1 SGHVS, CDR2 FNYEAQ. Trimming removed 3 bases at V and 6 bases at J, with 11 bases between. This CDR3 has 14 residues.

The chain recombines TRBV7-6 with TRBJ2-1, with 7 bases identical to TRBD2. From germline, CDR1 is SGHVS and CDR2 FNYEAQ. Trimming took 1 base from V and 4 from J; bases not matched to a gene: 7. CDR3 length: 16 amino acids. CDR3 amino acids: CASSLGLAVRYNEQFF. The DNA of the CDR3 is TGTGCCAGCAGCTTAGGTCTAGCGGTGCGGTACAATGAGCAGTTCTTC.

This chain connects TRBV28 to TRBJ1-1, with D perhaps TRBD1 (5 bases). This CDR3 region has 14 residues. Germline CDR1 reads MDHEN; CDR2 reads SYDVKM. Between the trimmed V and J ends, which lost 1 base and 1 base, there was a span of 7 bases. In DNA form, the CDR3 reads TGTGCCAGCAGTTTATTCCAGGGGAACACTGAAGCTTTCTTT. Its protein product is CASSLFQGNTEAFF.

The rearrangement links TRBV25-1 to TRBJ1-1, with 12 bases fitting TRBD1. The V segment lost 6 bases and the J segment 0 bases; nucleotides outside the gene matches: 8. Germline V gene lookup returns CDR1 MGHDK and CDR2 SYGVNS. This CDR3 is built from 17 residues. The CDR3 sequence is CASRPGQGARMNTEAFF. The CDR3 coding sequence is TGTGCCAGCAGGCCGGGACAGGGGGCCCGGATGAACACTGAAGCTTTCTTT.

This chain connects TRBV29-1 to TRBJ2-2; 8 bases agree with TRBD2. Germline lookup yields CDR1 SQVTM and CDR2 ANQGSEA. The V and J ends lost 4 bases and 3 bases, in that order; junction bases with no gene match: 7. The CDR3 runs to 15 residues. The CDR3 loop is CSVGTSGMDTGELFF. The CDR3 bases are TGCAGCGTTGGAACTAGCGGAATGGACACCGGGGAGCTGTTTTTT.

The chain employs TRBV4-2 and TRBJ2-1, with 11 positions matching TRBD2. Germline assignment: CDR1 LGHNA and CDR2 YNFKEQ. V lost 3 bases, J lost 4 bases, and 14 bases stayed unmatched. The CDR3 consists of 19 residues. In DNA form, the CDR3 reads TGTGCCAGCAGCCAGCCCACTATGACCGGGACTAGCGGATACAATGAGCAGTTCTTC. It translates to CASSQPTMTGTSGYNEQFF.

This clone has just a few counts. The chain carries TRBV7-2 and TRBJ1-2; D not certain. CDR3 length: 14 amino acids. Germline V gives CDR1 SGHTA, CDR2 FQGNSA. V was cut by 5 bases and J by 2 bases, with 12 bases left in between. This CDR3 is CASSLDGFNYGYTF. CDR3 nucleotide sequence: TGTGCCAGCAGCCTAGACGGTTTCAACTATGGCTACACCTTC.

The genes are TRBV5-1 and TRBJ1-1; 8 nucleotides match TRBD1. This CDR3 contains 18 residues. Germline CDR1 is SGHRS and CDR2 is YFSETQ. Trimming took 4 bases from V and 6 from J; bases not matched to a gene: 20. DNA for the CDR3: TGCGCCAGCAGCCAGAGGGTGGACAGGGCTCGAAGAAAACCTGAAGCTTTCTTT. Protein: CASSQRVDRARRKPEAFF. Looking up the rest from reference TRBV5-1 and TRBJ1-1 gives the full variable domain: KAGVTQTPRYLIKTRGQQVTLSCSPISGHRSVSWYQQTPGQGLQFLFEYFSETQRNKGNFPGRFSGRQFSNSRSEMNVSTLELGDSALYLCASSQRVDRARRKPEAFFGQGTRLTVV.

This clone has only a few counts. The V and J genes are TRBV28 and TRBJ1-3; a possible D gene is TRBD1 (6 bases). The CDR3 runs 17 residues. Germline V gene lookup returns CDR1 MDHEN and CDR2 SYDVKM. The V gene lost 6 bases and the J gene lost 0 bases, with 18 bases spanning the gap. As DNA, the CDR3 is TGTGCCAGCAGCCTAGTGGCGGGGGACATCTCTGGAAACACCATATATTTT. Translation gives CASSLVAGDISGNTIYF.